The clone carrying this T cell receptor beta chain has a handful of counts. This record belongs to a study of regulatory T cells in long-lasting Graves disease. Construction of TCR beta libraries relied on iRepertoire HTBI primers and on Arm-PCR targeting CDR3 regions. TCRdb re-called the multiplex PCR reads with MiXCR, one entry per CDR3 protein. The sample comprises a few hundred thousand distinct CDR3 sequences, 16% of which are singletons, and about 32% rests with the top ten. Noted time point: newly diagnosed GD, antithyroid drugs for less than 3 months. Isolated PBMC RNA provided the starting material for the TCR library. Collection of peripheral blood (approximately 9 milliliters) was done using EDTA tubes. The germline CDR1 and CDR2 sequences are SGHAT and FQNNGV. Trimming left V 6 bases short and J 8 bases short, with 16 bases between. CDR3 size: 13 residues. The same sample was also used in a study of T cells in Graves' hyperthyroidism and ophthalmopathy. According to that study: Thyroid ultrasound, orbital computed tomography, clinical symptoms, and serum thyroxine and TRAb underpinned diagnoses. The TCR CDR3 was amplified in a first-round RT-PCR using the HTBI primer set.

This TCR was recovered from a man in his forties with Graves disease. The rearrangement joins TRBV11-2 to TRBJ1-2; D possibly corresponds to TRBD1 (5 bases). The sample here was peripheral blood mononuclear cells (PBMCs), taken at new diagnosis, from a patient treated with antithyroid drugs. The CDR3 DNA reads TGTGCCAGCAGACGCTCGGGGACCCAGGGCTACACCTTC. This sequence encodes CASRRSGTQGYTF.